The clone carrying this TCR beta chain was found once. Study processing details: The assay estimated nucleated cells by amplifying reference gene primers. TCRdb's table, derived via immunoSEQ multiplex PCR, lists solely in-frame clones and lacks some. V, J and clone size are taken as reported in that table, and D and trimming were inferred from the DNA itself. This table has tens of thousands of clones, 70% to 90% appearing once. The data were taken from a study of blood T cell repertoires in COVID-19. This TCR was recovered from a woman older than 75 with acute or convalescent COVID-19. The material sequenced was peripheral blood.

This chain's CDR3 is CASSLGRGEETQYF. The CDR3 region has the DNA TGCGCCAGCAGCTTGGGCCGCGGCGAAGAGACCCAGTACTTC. The V gene is TRBV5-1, the J gene TRBJ2-5; D is uncertain. This CDR3 is 14 amino acids long. Looked up from germline, CDR1 is SGHRS and CDR2 is YFSETQ. V shed 0 bases and J shed 3 bases, with 9 bases lying between them. The variable domain in full, completed from reference TRBV5-1 and TRBJ2-5, reads KAGVTQTPRYLIKTRGQQVTLSCSPISGHRSVSWYQQTPGQGLQFLFEYFSETQRNKGNFPGRFSGRQFSNSRSEMNVSTLELGDSALYLCASSLGRGEETQYFGPGTRLLVL.